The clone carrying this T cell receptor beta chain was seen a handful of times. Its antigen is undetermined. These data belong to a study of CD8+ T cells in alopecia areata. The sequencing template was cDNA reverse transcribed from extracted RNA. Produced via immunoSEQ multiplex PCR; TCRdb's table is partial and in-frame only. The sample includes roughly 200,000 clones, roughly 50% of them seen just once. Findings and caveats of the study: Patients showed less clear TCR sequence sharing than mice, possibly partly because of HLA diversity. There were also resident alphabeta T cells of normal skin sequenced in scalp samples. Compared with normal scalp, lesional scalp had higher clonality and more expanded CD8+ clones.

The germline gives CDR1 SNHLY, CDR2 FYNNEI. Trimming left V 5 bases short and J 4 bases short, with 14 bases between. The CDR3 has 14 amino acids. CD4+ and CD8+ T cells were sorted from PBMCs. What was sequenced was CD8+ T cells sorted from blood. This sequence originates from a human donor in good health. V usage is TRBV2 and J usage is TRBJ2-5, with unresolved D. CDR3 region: CASSRDPSPETQYF. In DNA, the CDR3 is TGTGCCAGCAGTAGGGATCCGAGCCCAGAGACCCAGTACTTC.